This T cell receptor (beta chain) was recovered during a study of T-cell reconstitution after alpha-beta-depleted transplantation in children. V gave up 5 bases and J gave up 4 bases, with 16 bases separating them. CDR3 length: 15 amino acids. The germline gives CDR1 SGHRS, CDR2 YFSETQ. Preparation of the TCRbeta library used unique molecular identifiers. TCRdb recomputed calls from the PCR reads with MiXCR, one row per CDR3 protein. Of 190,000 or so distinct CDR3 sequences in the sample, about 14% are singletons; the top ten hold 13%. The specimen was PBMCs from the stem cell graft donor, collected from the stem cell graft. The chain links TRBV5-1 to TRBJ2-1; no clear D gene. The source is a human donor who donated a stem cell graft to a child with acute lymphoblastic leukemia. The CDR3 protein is CASRPTGGVYNEQFF. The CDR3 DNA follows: TGCGCCAGCAGACCGACCGGTGGGGTATACAATGAGCAGTTCTTC.